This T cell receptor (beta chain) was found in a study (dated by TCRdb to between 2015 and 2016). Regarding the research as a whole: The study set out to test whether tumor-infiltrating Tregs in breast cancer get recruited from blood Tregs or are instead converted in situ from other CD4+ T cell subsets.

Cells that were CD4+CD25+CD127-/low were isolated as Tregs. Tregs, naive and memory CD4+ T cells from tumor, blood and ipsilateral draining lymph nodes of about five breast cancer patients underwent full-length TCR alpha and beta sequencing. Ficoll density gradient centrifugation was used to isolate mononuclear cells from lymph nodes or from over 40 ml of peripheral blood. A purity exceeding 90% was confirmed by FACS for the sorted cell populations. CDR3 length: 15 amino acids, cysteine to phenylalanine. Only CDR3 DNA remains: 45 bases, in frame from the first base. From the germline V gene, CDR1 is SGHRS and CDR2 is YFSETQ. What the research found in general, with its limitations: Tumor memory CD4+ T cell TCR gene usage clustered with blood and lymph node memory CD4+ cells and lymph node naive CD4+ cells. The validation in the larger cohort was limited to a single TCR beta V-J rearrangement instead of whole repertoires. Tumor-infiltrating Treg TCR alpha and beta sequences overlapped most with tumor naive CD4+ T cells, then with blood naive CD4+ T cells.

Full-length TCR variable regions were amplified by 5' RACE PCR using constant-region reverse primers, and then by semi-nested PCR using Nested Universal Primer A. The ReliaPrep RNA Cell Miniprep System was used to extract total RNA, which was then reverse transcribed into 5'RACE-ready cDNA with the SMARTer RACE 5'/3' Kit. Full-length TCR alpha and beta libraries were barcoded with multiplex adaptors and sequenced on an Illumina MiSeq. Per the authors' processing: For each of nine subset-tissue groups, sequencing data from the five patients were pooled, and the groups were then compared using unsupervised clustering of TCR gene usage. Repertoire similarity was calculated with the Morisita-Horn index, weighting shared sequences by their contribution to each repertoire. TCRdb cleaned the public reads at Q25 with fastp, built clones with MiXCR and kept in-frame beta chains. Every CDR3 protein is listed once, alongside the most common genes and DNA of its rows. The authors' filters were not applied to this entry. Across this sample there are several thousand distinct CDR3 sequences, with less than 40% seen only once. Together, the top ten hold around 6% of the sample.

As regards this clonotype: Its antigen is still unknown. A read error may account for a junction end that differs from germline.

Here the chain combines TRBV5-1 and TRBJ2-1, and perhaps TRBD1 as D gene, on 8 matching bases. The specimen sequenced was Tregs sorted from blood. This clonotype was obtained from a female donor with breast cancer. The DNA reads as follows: TGCGCCAGCAGCGCCCAACAGGGGGACTACAATGAGCAGTCCTTC. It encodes CASSAQQGDYNEQSF. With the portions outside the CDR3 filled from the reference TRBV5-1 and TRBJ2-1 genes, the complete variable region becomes KAGVTQTPRYLIKTRGQQVTLSCSPISGHRSVSWYQQTPGQGLQFLFEYFSETQRNKGNFPGRFSGRQFSNSRSEMNVSTLELGDSALYLCASSAQQGDYNEQSFGPGTRLTVL.